This T cell receptor (beta chain) was sequenced during a study of Graves' ophthalmopathy and Graves' hyperthyroidism. Findings of the study overall: Among expanded thyroid clonotypes above 0.001 frequency, most also occurred in blood. Using a 13-signature model, the authors split ophthalmopathy from stable hyperthyroidism, with roughly 90% sensitivity and 81.08% specificity.

Trimming at V came to 0 bases and at J to 2 bases, leaving 5 bases not matched to a gene. CDR3 length: 16 residues. Looked up from germline, CDR1 is LGHDT and CDR2 is YNNKEL (reference sequence). A remark on this clonotype: Its antigen is as yet unknown.

RNA served as the template for amplifying TCR beta CDR3 regions. The workflow started with a first-round RT-PCR run with HTBI primers and then moved on to a second-round multiplex PCR. TCRdb reanalysed the multiplex PCR reads using MiXCR and keeps one entry per CDR3 protein. The sample lists about 380,000 distinct CDR3 sequences, 15% occurring once. The J gene is TRBJ1-1, the V gene TRBV3-1, with 8 bases that match TRBD1. Sequencing was performed on peripheral blood. The sequence came from a young woman with stable Graves' hyperthyroidism. The CDR3 region has the DNA TGTGCCAGCAGCCAAGAGGAAGACAGGGGAAACACTGAAGCTTTCTTT. Translating gives CASSQEEDRGNTEAFF.